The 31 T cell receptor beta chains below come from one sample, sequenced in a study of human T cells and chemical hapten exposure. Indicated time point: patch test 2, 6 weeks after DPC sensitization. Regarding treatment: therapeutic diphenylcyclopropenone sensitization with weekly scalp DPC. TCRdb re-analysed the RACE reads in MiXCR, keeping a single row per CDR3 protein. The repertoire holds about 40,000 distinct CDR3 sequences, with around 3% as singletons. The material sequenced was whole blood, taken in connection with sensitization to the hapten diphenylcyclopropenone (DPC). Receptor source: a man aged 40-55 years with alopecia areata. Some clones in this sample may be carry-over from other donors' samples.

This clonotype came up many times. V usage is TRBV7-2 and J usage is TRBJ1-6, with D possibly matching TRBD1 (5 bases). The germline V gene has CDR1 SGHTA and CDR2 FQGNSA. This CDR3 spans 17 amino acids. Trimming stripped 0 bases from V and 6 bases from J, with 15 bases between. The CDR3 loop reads CASSLARKMQGNSPLHF. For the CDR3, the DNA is TGTGCCAGCAGCTTAGCGCGGAAAATGCAGGGTAATTCACCCCTCCACTTT.

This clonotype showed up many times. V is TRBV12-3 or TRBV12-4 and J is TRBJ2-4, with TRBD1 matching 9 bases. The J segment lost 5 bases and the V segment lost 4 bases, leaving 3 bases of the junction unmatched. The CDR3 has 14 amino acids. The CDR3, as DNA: TGTGCCAGCAGTTACAGGGGGCGAGAAAACATTCAGTACTTC. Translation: CASSYRGRENIQYF.

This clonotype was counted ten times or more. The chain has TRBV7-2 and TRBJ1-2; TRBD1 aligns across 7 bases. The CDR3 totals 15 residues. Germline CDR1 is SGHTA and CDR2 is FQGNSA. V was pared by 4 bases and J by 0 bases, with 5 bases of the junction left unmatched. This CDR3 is CASSSTGVANYGYTF. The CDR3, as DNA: TGTGCCAGCAGCTCTACAGGGGTAGCTAACTATGGCTACACCTTC.

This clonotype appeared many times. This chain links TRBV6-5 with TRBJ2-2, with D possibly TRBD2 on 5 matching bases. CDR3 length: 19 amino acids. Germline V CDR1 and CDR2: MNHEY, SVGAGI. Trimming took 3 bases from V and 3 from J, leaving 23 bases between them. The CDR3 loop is CASSYFFALGGGYTGELFF. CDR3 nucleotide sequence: TGTGCCAGCAGTTATTTTTTCGCTCTTGGCGGAGGATACACCGGGGAGCTGTTTTTT.

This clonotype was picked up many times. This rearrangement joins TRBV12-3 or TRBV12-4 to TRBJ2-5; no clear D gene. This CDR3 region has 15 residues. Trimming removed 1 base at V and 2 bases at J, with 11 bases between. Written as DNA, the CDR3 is TGTGCCAGCAGTTTAGTCCACCCCCCTCAAGAGACCCAGTACTTC. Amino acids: CASSLVHPPQETQYF.

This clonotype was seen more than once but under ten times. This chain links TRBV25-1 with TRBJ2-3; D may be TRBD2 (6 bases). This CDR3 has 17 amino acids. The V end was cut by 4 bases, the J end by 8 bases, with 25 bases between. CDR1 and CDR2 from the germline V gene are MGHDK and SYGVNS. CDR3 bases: TGTGCCAGCAGTGGCTGGGGGGTCAGCCCCGCTATCGGTACGCAGTATTTT. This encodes CASSGWGVSPAIGTQYF.

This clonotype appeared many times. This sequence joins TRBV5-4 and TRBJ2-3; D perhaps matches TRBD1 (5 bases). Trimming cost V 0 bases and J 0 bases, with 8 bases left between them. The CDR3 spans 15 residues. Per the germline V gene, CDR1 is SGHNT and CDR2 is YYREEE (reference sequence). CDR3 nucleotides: TGTGCCAGCAGCTTGGGGCAGGGTAGCACAGATACGCAGTATTTT. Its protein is CASSLGQGSTDTQYF.

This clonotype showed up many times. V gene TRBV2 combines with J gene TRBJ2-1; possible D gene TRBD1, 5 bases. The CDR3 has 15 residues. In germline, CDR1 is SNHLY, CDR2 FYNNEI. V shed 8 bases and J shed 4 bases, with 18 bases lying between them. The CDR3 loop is CASVSDSSQYNEQFF. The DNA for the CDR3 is TGTGCCAGCGTAAGCGACAGTTCCCAATACAATGAGCAGTTCTTC.

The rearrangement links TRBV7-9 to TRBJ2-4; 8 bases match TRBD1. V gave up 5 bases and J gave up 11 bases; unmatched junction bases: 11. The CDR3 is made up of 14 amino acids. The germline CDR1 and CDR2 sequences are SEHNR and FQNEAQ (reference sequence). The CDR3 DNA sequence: TGTGCCAGCAGCCCAGGACAGGGATGGGAAGTTCAGTACTTC. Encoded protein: CASSPGQGWEVQYF.

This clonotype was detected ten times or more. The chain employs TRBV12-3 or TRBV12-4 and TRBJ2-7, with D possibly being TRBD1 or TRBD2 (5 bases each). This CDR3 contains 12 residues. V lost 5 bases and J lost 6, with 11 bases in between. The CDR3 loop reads CASSSGGPEQYF. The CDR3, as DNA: TGTGCCAGCAGTAGTGGGGGTCCCGAGCAGTACTTC.

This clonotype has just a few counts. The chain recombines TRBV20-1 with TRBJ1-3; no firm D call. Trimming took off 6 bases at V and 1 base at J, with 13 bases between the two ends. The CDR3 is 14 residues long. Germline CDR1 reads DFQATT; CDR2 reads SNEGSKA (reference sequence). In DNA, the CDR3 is TGCAGTGCCGCATCCCCTAGATCTGGAAACACCATATATTTT. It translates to CSAASPRSGNTIYF.

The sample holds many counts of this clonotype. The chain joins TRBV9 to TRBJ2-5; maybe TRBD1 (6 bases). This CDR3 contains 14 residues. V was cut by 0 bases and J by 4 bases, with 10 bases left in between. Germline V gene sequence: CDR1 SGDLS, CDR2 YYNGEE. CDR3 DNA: TGTGCCAGCAGCGTAGGGGTCAGGGGAGAGACCCAGTACTTC. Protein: CASSVGVRGETQYF.

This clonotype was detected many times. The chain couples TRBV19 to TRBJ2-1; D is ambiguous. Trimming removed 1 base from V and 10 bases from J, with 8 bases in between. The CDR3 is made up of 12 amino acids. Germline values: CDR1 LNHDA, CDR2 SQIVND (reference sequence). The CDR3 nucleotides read TGTGCCAGTAGTATAGGAGGCTCCGAGCAGTTCTTC. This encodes CASSIGGSEQFF.

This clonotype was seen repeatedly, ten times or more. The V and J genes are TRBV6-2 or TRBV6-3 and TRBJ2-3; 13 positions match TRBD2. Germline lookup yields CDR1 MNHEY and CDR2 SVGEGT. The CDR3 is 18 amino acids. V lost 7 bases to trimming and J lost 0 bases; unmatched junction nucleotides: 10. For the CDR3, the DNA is TGTGCCAGCACCCACCGTGGGACTAGCGGGGCTAGCACAGATACGCAGTATTTT. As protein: CASTHRGTSGASTDTQYF.

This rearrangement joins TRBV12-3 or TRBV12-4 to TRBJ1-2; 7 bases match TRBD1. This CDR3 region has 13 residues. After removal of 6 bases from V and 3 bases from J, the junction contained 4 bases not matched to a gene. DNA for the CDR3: TGTGCCAGCAGAGGGACAGAGGACTATGGCTACACCTTC. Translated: CASRGTEDYGYTF.

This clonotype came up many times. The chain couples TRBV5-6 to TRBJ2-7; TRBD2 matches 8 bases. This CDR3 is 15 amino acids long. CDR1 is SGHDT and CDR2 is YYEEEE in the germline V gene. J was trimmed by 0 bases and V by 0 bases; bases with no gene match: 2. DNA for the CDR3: TGTGCCAGCAGCTTGGGCGGGGGGAGCTCCTACGAGCAGTACTTC. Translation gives CASSLGGGSSYEQYF.

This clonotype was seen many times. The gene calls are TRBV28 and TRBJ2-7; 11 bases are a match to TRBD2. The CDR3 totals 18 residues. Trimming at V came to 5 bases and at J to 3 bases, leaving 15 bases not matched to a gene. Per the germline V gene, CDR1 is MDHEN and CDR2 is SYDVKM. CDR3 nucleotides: TGTGCCAGCAGTCCCCCCGACGTGCTAGCGGGAGGAAACTACGAGCAGTACTTC. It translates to CASSPPDVLAGGNYEQYF.

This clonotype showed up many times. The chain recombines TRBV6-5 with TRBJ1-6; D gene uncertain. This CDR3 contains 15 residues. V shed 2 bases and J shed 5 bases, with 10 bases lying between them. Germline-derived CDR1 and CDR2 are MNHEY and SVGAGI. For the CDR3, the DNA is TGTGCCAGCAGTTACAAAGGGTTCGATAATTCACCCCTCCACTTT. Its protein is CASSYKGFDNSPLHF.

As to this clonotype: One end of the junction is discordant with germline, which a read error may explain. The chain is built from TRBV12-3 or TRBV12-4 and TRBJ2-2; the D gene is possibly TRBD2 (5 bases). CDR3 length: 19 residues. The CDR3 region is CARSLGAREETVNTGELFF. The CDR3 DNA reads TGTGCCAGAAGTTTAGGAGCCCGGGAAGAAACGGTGAACACCGGGGAGCTGTTTTTT.

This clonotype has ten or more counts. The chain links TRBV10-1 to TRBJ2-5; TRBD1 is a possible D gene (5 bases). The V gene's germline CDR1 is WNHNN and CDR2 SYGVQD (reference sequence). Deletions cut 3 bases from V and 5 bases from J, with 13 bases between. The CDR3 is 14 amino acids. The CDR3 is CASSEKGASETQYF. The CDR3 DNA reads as TGCGCCAGCAGTGAAAAAGGGGCTTCGGAGACCCAGTACTTC.

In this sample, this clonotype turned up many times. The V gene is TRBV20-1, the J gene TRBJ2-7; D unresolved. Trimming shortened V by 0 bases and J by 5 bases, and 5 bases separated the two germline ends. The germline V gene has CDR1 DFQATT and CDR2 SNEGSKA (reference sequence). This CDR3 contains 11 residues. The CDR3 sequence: CSAREGNEQYF. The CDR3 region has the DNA TGCAGTGCTAGAGAGGGGAACGAGCAGTACTTC.

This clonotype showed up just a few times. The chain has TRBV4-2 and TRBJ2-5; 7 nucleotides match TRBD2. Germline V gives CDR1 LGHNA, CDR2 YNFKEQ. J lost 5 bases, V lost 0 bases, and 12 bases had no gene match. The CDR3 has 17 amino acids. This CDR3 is CASSQDVLAVLSETQYF. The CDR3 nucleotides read TGTGCCAGCAGCCAAGATGTGCTAGCGGTTCTGAGCGAGACCCAGTACTTC.

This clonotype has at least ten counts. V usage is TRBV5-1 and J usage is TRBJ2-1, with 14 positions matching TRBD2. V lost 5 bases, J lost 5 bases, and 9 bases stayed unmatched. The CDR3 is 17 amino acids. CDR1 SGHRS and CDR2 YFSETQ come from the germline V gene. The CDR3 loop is CASSPGLAGGTNNEQFF. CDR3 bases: TGCGCCAGCAGTCCAGGACTAGCGGGAGGTACAAACAATGAGCAGTTCTTC.

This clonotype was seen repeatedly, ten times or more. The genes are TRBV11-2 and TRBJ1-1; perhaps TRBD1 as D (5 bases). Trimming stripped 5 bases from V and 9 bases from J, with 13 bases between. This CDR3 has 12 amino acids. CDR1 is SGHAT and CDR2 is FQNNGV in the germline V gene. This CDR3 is CASSDSADKAFF. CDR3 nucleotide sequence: TGTGCCAGCAGCGACAGTGCAGATAAAGCTTTCTTT.

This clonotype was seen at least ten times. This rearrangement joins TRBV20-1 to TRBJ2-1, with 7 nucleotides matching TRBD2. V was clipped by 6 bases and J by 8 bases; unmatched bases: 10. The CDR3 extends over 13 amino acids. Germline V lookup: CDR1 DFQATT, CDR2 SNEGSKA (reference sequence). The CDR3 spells CSAEREGWYEQFF. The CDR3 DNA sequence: TGCAGTGCCGAGAGGGAGGGCTGGTATGAGCAGTTCTTC.

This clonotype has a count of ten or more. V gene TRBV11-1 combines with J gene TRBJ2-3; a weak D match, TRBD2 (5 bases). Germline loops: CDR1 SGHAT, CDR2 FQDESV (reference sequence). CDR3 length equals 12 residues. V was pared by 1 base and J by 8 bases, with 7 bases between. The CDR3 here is CASSLGAGTQYF. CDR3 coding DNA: TGTGCCAGCAGCTTAGGCGCGGGTACGCAGTATTTT.

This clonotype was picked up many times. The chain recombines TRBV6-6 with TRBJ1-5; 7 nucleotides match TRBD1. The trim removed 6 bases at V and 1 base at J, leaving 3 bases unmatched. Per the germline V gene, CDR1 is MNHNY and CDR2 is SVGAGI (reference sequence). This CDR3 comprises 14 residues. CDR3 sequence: CASSLGQSNQPQHF. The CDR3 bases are TGTGCCAGCAGCCTGGGACAGAGCAATCAGCCCCAGCATTTT.

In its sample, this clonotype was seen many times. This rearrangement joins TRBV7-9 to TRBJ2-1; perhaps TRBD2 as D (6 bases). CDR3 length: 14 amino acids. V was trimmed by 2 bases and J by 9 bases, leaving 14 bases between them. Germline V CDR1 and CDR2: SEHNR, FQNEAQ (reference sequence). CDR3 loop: CASSLTTSSFEQFF. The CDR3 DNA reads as TGTGCCAGCAGCTTAACGACTAGTTCCTTTGAGCAGTTCTTC.

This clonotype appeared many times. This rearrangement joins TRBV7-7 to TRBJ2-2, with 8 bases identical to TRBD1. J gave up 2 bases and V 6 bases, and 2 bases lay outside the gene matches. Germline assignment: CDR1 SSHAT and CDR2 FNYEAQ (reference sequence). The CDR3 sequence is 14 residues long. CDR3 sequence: CASRGQVNTGELFF. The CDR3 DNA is TGTGCCAGCAGGGGACAGGTCAACACCGGGGAGCTGTTTTTT.

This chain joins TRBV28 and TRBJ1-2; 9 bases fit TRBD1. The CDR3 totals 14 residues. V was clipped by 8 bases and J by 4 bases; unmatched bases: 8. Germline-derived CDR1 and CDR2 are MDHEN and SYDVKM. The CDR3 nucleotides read TGTGCCAGCGATCCGGGACAGGGCGTCTATGGCTACACCTTC. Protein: CASDPGQGVYGYTF.

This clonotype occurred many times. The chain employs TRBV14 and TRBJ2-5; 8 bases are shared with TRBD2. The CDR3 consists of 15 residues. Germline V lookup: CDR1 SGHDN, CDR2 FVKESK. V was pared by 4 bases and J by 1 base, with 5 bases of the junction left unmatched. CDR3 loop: CASSLIAGFQETQYF. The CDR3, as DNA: TGTGCCAGCAGCCTCATAGCGGGGTTCCAAGAGACCCAGTACTTC.